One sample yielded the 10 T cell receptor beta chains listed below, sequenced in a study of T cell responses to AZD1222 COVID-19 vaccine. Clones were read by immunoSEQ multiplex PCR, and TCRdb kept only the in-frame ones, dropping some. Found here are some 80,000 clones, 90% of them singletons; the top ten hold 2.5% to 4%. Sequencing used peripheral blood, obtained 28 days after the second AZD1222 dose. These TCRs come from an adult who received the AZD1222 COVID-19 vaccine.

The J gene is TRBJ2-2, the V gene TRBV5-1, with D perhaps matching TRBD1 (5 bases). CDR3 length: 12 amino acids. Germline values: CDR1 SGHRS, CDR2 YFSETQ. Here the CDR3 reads CGTRTRTGELFF. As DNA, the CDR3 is TGCGGAACAAGGACAAGGACCGGGGAGCTGTTTTTT.

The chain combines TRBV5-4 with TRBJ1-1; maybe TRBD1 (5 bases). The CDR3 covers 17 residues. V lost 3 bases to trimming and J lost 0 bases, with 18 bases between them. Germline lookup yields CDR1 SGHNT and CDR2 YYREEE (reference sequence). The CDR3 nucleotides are TGTGCCAGCAGCTGGCGCGGCAGGGCCTCAATGAACACTGAAGCTTTCTTT. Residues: CASSWRGRASMNTEAFF.

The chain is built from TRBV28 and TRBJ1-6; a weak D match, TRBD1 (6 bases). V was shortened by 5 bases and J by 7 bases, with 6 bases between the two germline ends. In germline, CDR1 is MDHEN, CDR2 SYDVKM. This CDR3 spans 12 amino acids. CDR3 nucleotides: TGTGCCAGCAGTCAGGGGAATTCACCCCTCCACTTT. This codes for CASSQGNSPLHF.

The CDR3, as DNA: TGTGCCAGCAGCTTGGCGACCGGAACAGGGCGGTCGATCACTGAAGCTTTCTTT. Translating gives CASSLATGTGRSITEAFF. V and J are TRBV5-5 and TRBJ1-1; D perhaps matches TRBD1 (6 bases). The germline V gene encodes CDR1 SGHKS and CDR2 YYEKEE (reference sequence). The CDR3 loop spans 18 amino acids. V was cut by 0 bases and J by 4 bases, with 22 bases left in between. Supplemented by reference TRBV5-5 and TRBJ1-1, the full variable domain reads DAGVTQSPTHLIKTRGQQVTLRCSPISGHKSVSWYQQVLGQGPQFIFQYYEKEERGRGNFPDRFSARQFPNYSSELNVNALLLGDSALYLCASSLATGTGRSITEAFFGQGTRLTVV.

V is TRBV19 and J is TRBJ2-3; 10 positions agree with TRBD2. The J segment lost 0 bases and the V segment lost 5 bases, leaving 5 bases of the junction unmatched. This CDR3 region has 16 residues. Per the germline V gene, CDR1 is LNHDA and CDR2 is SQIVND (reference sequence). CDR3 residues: CASSSLAGGSTDTQYF. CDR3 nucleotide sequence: TGTGCCAGTAGTTCCTTAGCGGGGGGCAGCACAGATACGCAGTATTTT. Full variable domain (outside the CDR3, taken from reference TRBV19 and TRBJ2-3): DGGITQSPKYLFRKEGQNVTLSCEQNLNHDAMYWYRQDPGQGLRLIYYSQIVNDFQKGDIAEGYSVSREKKESFPLTVTSAQKNPTAFYLCASSSLAGGSTDTQYFGPGTRLTVL.

CDR3 in DNA: TGCAGTGCTAGGGTTCGGAATGAGCAGTTCTTC. Protein product: CSARVRNEQFF. The chain combines TRBV20-1 with TRBJ2-1; D gene ambiguous. Germline CDR1 reads DFQATT; CDR2 reads SNEGSKA (reference sequence). Trimming removed 3 bases from V and 7 bases from J, with 7 bases in between. CDR3 length: 11 residues.

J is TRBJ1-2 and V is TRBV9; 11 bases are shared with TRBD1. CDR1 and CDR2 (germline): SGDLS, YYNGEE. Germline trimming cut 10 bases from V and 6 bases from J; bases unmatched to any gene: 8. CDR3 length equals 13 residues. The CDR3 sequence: CASWTGGANGYTF. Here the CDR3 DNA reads TGTGCCTCTTGGACAGGGGGCGCGAATGGCTACACCTTC.

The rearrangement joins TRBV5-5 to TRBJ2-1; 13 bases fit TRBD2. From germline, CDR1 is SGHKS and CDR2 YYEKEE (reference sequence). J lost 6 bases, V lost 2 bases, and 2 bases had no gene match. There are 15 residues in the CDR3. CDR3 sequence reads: CASSLLAGGRNEQFF. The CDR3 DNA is TGTGCCAGCAGCTTACTAGCGGGGGGGCGCAATGAGCAGTTCTTC.

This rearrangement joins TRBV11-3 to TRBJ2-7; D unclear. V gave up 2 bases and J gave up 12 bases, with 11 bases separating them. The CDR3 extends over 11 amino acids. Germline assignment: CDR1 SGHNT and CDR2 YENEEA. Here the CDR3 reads CASSLSGLTYF. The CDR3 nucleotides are TGTGCCAGCAGCTTATCCGGCCTCACGTACTTC.

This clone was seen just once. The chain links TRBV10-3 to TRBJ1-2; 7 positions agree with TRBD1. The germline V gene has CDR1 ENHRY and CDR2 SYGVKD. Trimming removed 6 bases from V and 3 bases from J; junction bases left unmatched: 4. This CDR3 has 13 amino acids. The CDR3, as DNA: TGTGCCATCAGATCCGGGACAGACTATGGCTACACCTTC. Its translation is CAIRSGTDYGYTF.